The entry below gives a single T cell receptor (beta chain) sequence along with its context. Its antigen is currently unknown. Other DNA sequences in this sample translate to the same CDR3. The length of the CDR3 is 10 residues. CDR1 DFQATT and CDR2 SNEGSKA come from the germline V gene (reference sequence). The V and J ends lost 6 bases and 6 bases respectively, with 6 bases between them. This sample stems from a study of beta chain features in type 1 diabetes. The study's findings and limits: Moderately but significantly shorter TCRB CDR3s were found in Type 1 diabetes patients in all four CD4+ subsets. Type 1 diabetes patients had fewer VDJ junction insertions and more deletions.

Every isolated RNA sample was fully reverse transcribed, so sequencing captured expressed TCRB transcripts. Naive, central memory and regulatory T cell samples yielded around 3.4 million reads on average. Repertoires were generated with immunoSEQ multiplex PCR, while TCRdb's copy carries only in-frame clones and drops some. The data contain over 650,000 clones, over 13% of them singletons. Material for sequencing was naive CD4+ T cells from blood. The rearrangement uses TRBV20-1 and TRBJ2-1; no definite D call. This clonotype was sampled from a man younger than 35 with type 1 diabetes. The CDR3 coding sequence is TGCAGTGCCCGGAGCAATGAGCAGTTCTTC. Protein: CSARSNEQFF.